A selection of T cell receptor beta chains follows, all from one sample in a study of T-cell memory formation after mild COVID-19. From the 5' RACE reads, TCRdb called clonotypes with MiXCR, one entry per CDR3 protein. The data contain about 400,000 distinct CDR3 sequences, 24% of them singletons. Sample: PBMCs or a T cell subset sorted from them (not recorded which). The receptors were gathered from an adult woman who had mild COVID-19 (a few samples of this study predate the infection). Cell type and time point are not known. CDR3s leave out the opening cysteine and the closing phenylalanine or tryptophan. Fields, in order: V gene, J gene, CDR3 protein.

>TRBV12-3/TRBV12-4|TRBJ1-2
ASGGTGYT
>TRBV18|TRBJ1-6
ASPERDRISSPLH
>TRBV4-1|TRBJ2-7
ASSRERGEAYEQY
>TRBV27|TRBJ2-7
ASSLTPASSYEQY
>TRBV7-2|TRBJ2-2
ASSPSTLRAGELF
>TRBV12-3/TRBV12-4|TRBJ2-2
ASTHLRNINTGELF
>TRBV4-2|TRBJ2-5
ASSQDGHPEETQY
>TRBV29-1|TRBJ2-3
SVDRLAGRGTDTQY
>TRBV7-6|TRBJ2-3
ASSQTSGSTDTQY
>TRBV29-1|TRBJ1-1
SVEDGRGEAF
>TRBV12-3/TRBV12-4|TRBJ2-7
ASRLIGYEQY
>TRBV6-1|TRBJ1-5
ASSEGQENQPQH
>TRBV4-1|TRBJ2-5
ASSQDLAGDETQY
>TRBV9|TRBJ2-5
ASSTYQETQY
>TRBV20-1|TRBJ1-2
SADSHNYGYT
>TRBV7-2|TRBJ2-3
ASSLAGSGHNTQY
>TRBV12-3/TRBV12-4|TRBJ2-5
ASSLQTGQETQY
>TRBV29-1|TRBJ2-2
SARRDTGETGELF
>TRBV20-1|TRBJ1-2
SATGGDYGYT
>TRBV20-1|TRBJ2-4
SASNVLGGRPAKNIQY
>TRBV7-9|TRBJ2-5
ASSWGLPTY
>TRBV27|TRBJ2-5
ASSLADRAQTQY
>TRBV9|TRBJ2-3
ASSVASTSGGYTDTQY
>TRBV5-1|TRBJ2-1
ASSGGRPRNEQL
>TRBV25-1|TRBJ2-2
ASSETGGPAGELF